Listed here are 13 T cell receptor beta chains from one sample, sequenced in a study of response to subunit inactivated influenza vaccine. TCRdb itself ran the RT-PCR reads through MiXCR, one entry per CDR3 protein. This table has hundreds of thousands of distinct CDR3 sequences, about a fifth appearing once. This specimen consisted of PBMCs from blood, obtained approximately 5 days after vaccination. These receptors came from a man in his fifties who received an inactivated influenza vaccine.

Ten or more counts support this clonotype. The chain employs TRBV5-1 and TRBJ1-5; TRBD1 matches 8 bases. CDR1 is SGHRS and CDR2 is YFSETQ in the germline V gene. The CDR3 contains 15 residues. With 3 bases clipped from V and 7 bases from J, the junction kept 9 bases outside the gene matches. This chain's CDR3 is CASSSSATGVQPQHF. CDR3 DNA sequence: TGCGCCAGCAGCTCCAGCGCGACAGGGGTCCAGCCCCAGCATTTT.

The V gene is TRBV7-2, the J gene TRBJ2-3, with 9 nucleotides matching TRBD2. The germline gives CDR1 SGHTA, CDR2 FQGNSA. The CDR3 has 15 amino acids. J lost 5 bases, V lost 2 bases, and 5 bases had no gene match. CDR3 region: CASSLQAGGRDTQYF. The CDR3 bases are TGTGCCAGCAGCTTACAAGCGGGAGGCCGAGATACGCAGTATTTT.

The gene calls are TRBV11-2 and TRBJ2-3; 16 nucleotides line up with TRBD2. CDR1 and CDR2 from the germline V gene are SGHAT and FQNNGV. Trimming cost V 2 bases and J 3 bases; bases outside gene matches: 5. The CDR3 sequence is 18 residues long. DNA for the CDR3: TGTGCCAGCAGCTTAATGGGGACTAGCGGGGGGGCAACAGATACGCAGTATTTT. It translates to CASSLMGTSGGATDTQYF.

This chain joins TRBV20-1 and TRBJ2-7; 8 nucleotides match TRBD2. V shed 2 bases and J 3 bases; nucleotides not matched to a gene: 12. CDR3 length: 16 amino acids. Per the germline V gene, CDR1 is DFQATT and CDR2 is SNEGSKA (reference sequence). CDR3 coding DNA: TGCAGTGCTAGACCAGTCGACTCAGCGGGAGTCTACGAGCAGTACTTC. It encodes CSARPVDSAGVYEQYF.

This clonotype occurred a few times. The CDR3 protein is CASSSRGQGEWDTQYF. The DNA for the CDR3 is TGTGCCAGCAGCTCTCGGGGACAGGGGGAGTGGGATACGCAGTATTTT. The chain carries TRBV7-2 and TRBJ2-3, with 11 nucleotides matching TRBD1. The CDR3 has 16 residues. V gave up 4 bases and J gave up 6 bases; unmatched junction bases: 9. Germline CDR1 is SGHTA and CDR2 is FQGNSA.

The sample holds a few counts of this clonotype. This chain connects TRBV12-3 or TRBV12-4 to TRBJ1-2; D is possibly TRBD1 (5 bases). There are 13 residues in the CDR3. The germline V and J ends were trimmed by 6 bases and 8 bases, with 16 bases remaining between them. The CDR3 region has the DNA TGTGCCAGCAGCCGACTGACAACAGGCGGCTACACCTTC. This codes for CASSRLTTGGYTF.

This rearrangement joins TRBV14 to TRBJ2-7, with TRBD2 as a possible D gene (5 bases). The CDR3 consists of 15 residues. Per the germline V gene, CDR1 is SGHDN and CDR2 is FVKESK. Trimming shortened V by 1 base and J by 5 bases, and 15 bases separated the two germline ends. DNA of the CDR3: TGTGCCAGCAGCCAAGTACGGGGTCGTCATAACGAGCAGTACTTC. Its protein product is CASSQVRGRHNEQYF.

This clonotype was picked up a small number of times. The rearrangement uses TRBV11-2 and TRBJ2-5; TRBD1 matches 7 bases. CDR1 is SGHAT and CDR2 is FQNNGV in the germline V gene. The CDR3 loop spans 15 amino acids. Trimming cost V 4 bases and J 2 bases; bases outside gene matches: 7. This chain's CDR3 is CASSSGTALQETQYF. The CDR3 coding sequence is TGTGCCAGCAGCTCCGGGACAGCCTTACAAGAGACCCAGTACTTC.

The V and J genes are TRBV16 and TRBJ2-1; 10 nucleotides agree with TRBD1. From germline, CDR1 is KGHSY and CDR2 FQNENV. The CDR3 runs to 15 residues. V trimming: 4 bases; J trimming: 1 base; junction bases outside the gene matches: 1. Here the CDR3 DNA reads TGTGCCAGCAGCCGACAGGGGGCTTCCTACAATGAGCAGTTCTTC. Residues: CASSRQGASYNEQFF.

With regard to this clonotype: Its ends do not fully match the called genes, so a read error is possible. The J gene is TRBJ2-1, the V gene TRBV20-1; a weak D match, TRBD2 (6 bases). The germline CDR1 and CDR2 sequences are DFQATT and SNEGSKA (reference sequence). This CDR3 spans 15 amino acids. CDR3 in DNA: TGCAGTGCTAGGGAAGCCGGGAGACTATACAAAGAGCAGTTCTTC. This translates into CSAREAGRLYKEQFF.

The chain uses TRBV9 and TRBJ2-7; tentative D call: TRBD1 (5 bases). Looked up from germline, CDR1 is SGDLS and CDR2 is YYNGEE. The CDR3 loop spans 13 amino acids. Trimming removed 3 bases from V and 6 bases from J, with 13 bases in between. For the CDR3, the DNA is TGTGCCAGCAGCGCCCGTGTTCAGGGCGAGCAGTACTTC. Amino acids: CASSARVQGEQYF.

J is TRBJ2-5 and V is TRBV7-8; no reliable D call. Germline loops: CDR1 SGHVS, CDR2 FQNEAQ. Between the trimmed V and J ends, which lost 2 bases and 4 bases, there was a span of 8 bases. CDR3 length: 13 residues. The CDR3 region has the DNA TGTGCCAGCAGCTTATTCTTAGGAGAGACCCAGTACTTC. It translates to CASSLFLGETQYF.

This clonotype has just a few counts. This rearrangement joins TRBV5-1 to TRBJ2-5, with TRBD2 matching 10 bases. Germline CDR1 SGHRS, CDR2 YFSETQ. The CDR3 runs to 16 residues. Trimming removed 3 bases from V and 0 bases from J; junction bases left unmatched: 5. CDR3 amino acids: CASSSILAGHQETQYF. DNA of the CDR3: TGCGCCAGCAGCTCCATACTAGCGGGACACCAAGAGACCCAGTACTTC.